Shown below are 4 T cell receptor beta chains from a single sample sequenced in a study of blood T cell repertoires in COVID-19. This table comes from immunoSEQ multiplex PCR, and its TCRdb copy is limited to in-frame clones, with some not included. Of about 250,000 clones in the sample, around 88% are singletons; the top ten hold around 8.1%. Sequencing was done on a sample of peripheral blood. The receptors were gathered from a man in his forties with active or convalescent COVID-19.

The gene calls are TRBV28 and TRBJ1-1; unclear D gene. Germline V gene sequence: CDR1 MDHEN, CDR2 SYDVKM. CDR3 size: 13 residues. Trimming left V 11 bases short and J 3 bases short, with 16 bases between. CDR3: CASDSTGDTEAFF. CDR3 nucleotides: TGTGCCTCCGACTCGACCGGAGACACTGAAGCTTTCTTT. Based on the CDR3 plus reference TRBV28 and TRBJ1-1, the full variable domain is DVKVTQSSRYLVKRTGEKVFLECVQDMDHENMFWYRQDPGLGLRLIYFSYDVKMKEKGDIPEGYSVSREKKERFSLILESASTNQTSMYLCASDSTGDTEAFFGQGTRLTVV.

The chain is built from TRBV3-1 (or the pseudogene TRBV3-2) and TRBJ2-1; TRBD2 matches at 13 bases. Unmatched junction bases numbered 7, after V lost 7 bases and J lost 10 bases. Germline loops: CDR1 LGHDT, CDR2 YNNKEL (reference sequence). There are 14 residues in the CDR3. CDR3 loop: CASTGLAGKGEQFF. As DNA, the CDR3 is TGTGCCAGCACGGGACTAGCGGGAAAGGGGGAGCAGTTCTTC.

The rearrangement uses TRBV11-3 and TRBJ2-1, with TRBD1 matching 8 bases. In germline, CDR1 is SGHNT, CDR2 YENEEA. The CDR3 runs to 16 residues. The J segment lost 2 bases and the V segment lost 1 base, leaving 4 bases of the junction unmatched. The DNA of the CDR3 is TGTGCCAGCAGCTTAGCCAGGGGGCGAACCTACAATGAGCAGTTCTTC. Residues: CASSLARGRTYNEQFF.

In regard to this clone: The junction departs from the called germline gene at one end, perhaps through a read error. The chain is built from TRBV7-9 and TRBJ1-5; 7 bases map to TRBD1. The CDR3 extends over 13 amino acids. Germline CDR1 is SEHNR and CDR2 is FQNEAQ (reference sequence). The CDR3 DNA is TGTGCCAGCAGTTTAGGACAGGATCAGCCCCAGCATTTT. Protein: CASSLGQDQPQHF.